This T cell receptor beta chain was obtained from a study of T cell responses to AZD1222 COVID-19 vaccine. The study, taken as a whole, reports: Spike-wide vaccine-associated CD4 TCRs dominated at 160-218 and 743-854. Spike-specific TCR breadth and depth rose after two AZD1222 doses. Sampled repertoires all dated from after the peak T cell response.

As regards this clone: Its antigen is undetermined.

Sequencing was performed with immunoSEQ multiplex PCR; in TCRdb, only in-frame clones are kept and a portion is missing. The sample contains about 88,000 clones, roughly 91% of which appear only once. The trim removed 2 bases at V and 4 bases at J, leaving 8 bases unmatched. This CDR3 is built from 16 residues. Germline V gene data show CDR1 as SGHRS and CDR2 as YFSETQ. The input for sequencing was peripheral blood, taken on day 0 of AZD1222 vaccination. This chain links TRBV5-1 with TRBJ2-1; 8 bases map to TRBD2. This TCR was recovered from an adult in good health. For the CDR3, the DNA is TGCGCCAGCAGCTTCAGGGCCACTAGCGGTTACAATGAGCAGTTCTTC. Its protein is CASSFRATSGYNEQFF. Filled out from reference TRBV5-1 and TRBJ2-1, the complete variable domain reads KAGVTQTPRYLIKTRGQQVTLSCSPISGHRSVSWYQQTPGQGLQFLFEYFSETQRNKGNFPGRFSGRQFSNSRSEMNVSTLELGDSALYLCASSFRATSGYNEQFFGPGTRLTVL.